The 28 T cell receptor beta chains below come from one sample, sequenced in a study of shared clonotypes between healthy human individuals. Some clones are missing from TCRdb's copy, which holds only in-frame ones; the method was immunoSEQ multiplex PCR. The sample records hundreds of thousands of clones, roughly 72% being singletons. Sequencing was performed on memory CD4+ T cells sorted from blood. Subset of the sample: CD45RA-negative fraction. The receptors come from a woman younger than 45 in good health.

This clone occurred a few times. This chain links TRBV19 with TRBJ1-5; 9 bases align to TRBD1. The CDR3 length is 15 residues. V shed 7 bases, J shed 4 bases, and the junction held 8 bases outside the gene matches. Germline V gene lookup returns CDR1 LNHDA and CDR2 SQIVND (reference sequence). The CDR3 nucleotides read TGTGCCAGTACCCCGGGACAGGGATGGAATCAGCCCCAGCATTTT. It codes for CASTPGQGWNQPQHF.

This clone was counted between two and nine times. The genes are TRBV2 and TRBJ2-3, with 10 bases lining up with TRBD2. The V and J ends lost 6 bases and 5 bases, in that order; junction bases with no gene match: 8. Germline V gene data show CDR1 as SNHLY and CDR2 as FYNNEI. The CDR3 runs to 15 residues. The CDR3 nucleotides read TGTGCCAGCAGGGCATTAAGCGGGAGGGGAGATACGCAGTATTTT. Amino acids: CASRALSGRGDTQYF.

The chain carries TRBV25-1 and TRBJ1-2; D not certain. With 4 bases removed from V and 6 bases from J, the gap between germline ends came to 18 bases. From germline, CDR1 is MGHDK and CDR2 SYGVNS. The CDR3 is made up of 15 amino acids. The CDR3 region is CASSAEGRAWDGYTF. In DNA form, the CDR3 reads TGTGCCAGCAGTGCAGAGGGCAGAGCTTGGGATGGCTACACCTTC.

The chain combines TRBV5-4 with TRBJ1-3, with 7 bases identical to TRBD1. The CDR3 is 13 residues long. Germline lookup yields CDR1 SGHNT and CDR2 YYREEE (reference sequence). The junction had 2 bases not matched to a gene; V was cut back by 5 bases and J by 3 bases. In nucleotides, the CDR3 is TGTGCCAGCAGTTGGACAGGTGGAAACACCATATATTTT. Protein product: CASSWTGGNTIYF.

The chain links TRBV6-6 to TRBJ2-1; TRBD2 agrees at 9 bases. Trimming removed 5 bases from V and 6 bases from J; junction bases left unmatched: 11. Germline V gene sequence: CDR1 MNHNY, CDR2 SVGAGI (reference sequence). CDR3 length: 16 amino acids. CDR3 DNA: TGTGCCAGCAGTCCCGGGGGGACTAGCTTTTTCAATGAGCAGTTCTTC. This encodes CASSPGGTSFFNEQFF.

The CDR3 DNA sequence: TGTGCCAGCAGAGTGTTACAGAACACCGGGGAGCTGTTTTTT. It encodes CASRVLQNTGELFF. This chain uses TRBV6-1 with TRBJ2-2; D remains ambiguous. CDR1 MNHNS and CDR2 SASEGT come from the germline V gene. The CDR3 runs to 14 residues. Deletions cut 6 bases from V and 1 base from J, with 9 bases between.

This clone is a singleton in its sample. The CDR3: CASSLLLSGANVLTF. CDR3 sequence (DNA): TGTGCCAGCAGCTTATTACTCTCTGGGGCCAACGTCCTGACTTTC. This chain joins TRBV11-2 and TRBJ2-6, with unresolved D. This CDR3 contains 15 residues. Trimming took off 2 bases at V and 0 bases at J, with 5 bases between the two ends. CDR1 and CDR2 from the germline V gene are SGHAT and FQNNGV.

The rearrangement links TRBV28 to TRBJ2-2; maybe TRBD2 (6 bases). Trimming stripped 5 bases from V and 6 bases from J, with 19 bases between. Germline values: CDR1 MDHEN, CDR2 SYDVKM. The CDR3 totals 16 residues. CDR3 sequence: CASSPHRPAGSGELFF. The CDR3 DNA follows: TGTGCCAGCAGTCCCCACAGGCCAGCGGGTTCCGGGGAGCTGTTTTTT.

This chain uses TRBV21-1 with TRBJ2-1; TRBD1 was called by the table and not checked on the DNA. TRBV21-1 counts as a pseudogene. The length of the CDR3 is 16 residues. CDR3 in amino acids: CASSLITGTDNNEQFF. CDR3 bases: TGTGCCAGCAGTCTAATAACGGGGACAGATAACAATGAGCAGTTCTTC.

The rearrangement uses TRBV5-1 and TRBJ2-3; D gene uncertain. Germline assignment: CDR1 SGHRS and CDR2 YFSETQ. Trimming cost V 2 bases and J 4 bases, with 14 bases left between them. CDR3 length: 15 residues. The CDR3 spells CASSFGSAFADTQYF. The CDR3 DNA is TGCGCCAGCAGCTTCGGTTCCGCGTTTGCAGATACGCAGTATTTT.

This clone was seen once. The chain joins TRBV25-1 to TRBJ2-7; D is tentatively TRBD1 or TRBD2 (5 bases each). Germline V gene data show CDR1 as MGHDK and CDR2 as SYGVNS. This CDR3 is 15 amino acids long. V was pared by 1 base and J by 1 base, with 11 bases between. Here the CDR3 DNA reads TGTGCCAGCAGTGAATTGGGGACGGATTCCTACGAGCAGTACTTC. Translating it yields CASSELGTDSYEQYF.

The V call is TRBV28, the J call TRBJ2-3; TRBD2 might be the D (6 bases). This CDR3 has 13 amino acids. Germline CDR1 reads MDHEN; CDR2 reads SYDVKM. DNA for the CDR3: TGTGCTTGGGGGGTTCAGGGCACAGATACGCAGTATTTT. Its protein product is CAWGVQGTDTQYF.

The chain recombines TRBV7-9 with TRBJ2-3; D not certain. Germline V gene sequence: CDR1 SEHNR, CDR2 FQNEAQ (reference sequence). The CDR3 extends over 13 amino acids. Trimming removed 3 bases at V and 0 bases at J, with 4 bases between. The CDR3 region has the DNA TGTGCCAGCAGCTTTGAGAGCACAGATACGCAGTATTTT. Translation: CASSFESTDTQYF.

The genes are TRBV5-1 and TRBJ2-4; 9 nucleotides align to TRBD1. CDR3 size: 15 residues. V trimming: 5 bases; J trimming: 3 bases; junction bases outside the gene matches: 6. In germline, CDR1 is SGHRS, CDR2 YFSETQ. The CDR3, as DNA: TGCGCCAGCAGTTCTGGGGACAGGGACAAAAACATTCAGTACTTC. It yields the protein CASSSGDRDKNIQYF.

The chain recombines TRBV27 with TRBJ1-5, with a tentative D call TRBD1 (5 bases). This CDR3 is 14 amino acids long. The germline V and J ends were trimmed by 5 bases and 7 bases, with 15 bases remaining between them. Germline-derived CDR1 and CDR2 are MNHEY and SMNVEV (reference sequence). This CDR3 is CASSPTGTHQPQHF. The CDR3 DNA follows: TGTGCCAGCAGTCCTACTGGGACCCACCAGCCCCAGCATTTT.

J is TRBJ1-2 and V is TRBV6-1; a weak D match, TRBD1 (5 bases). The V end lost 5 bases, the J end lost 6 bases, and 13 bases lay between the germline ends. Per the germline V gene, CDR1 is MNHNS and CDR2 is SASEGT. This CDR3 is 13 amino acids long. The CDR3 here is CASSSRDRDGYTF. The CDR3 DNA reads as TGTGCCAGCAGTAGCCGTGACAGAGATGGCTACACCTTC.

The chain employs TRBV7-9 and TRBJ2-4; tentative D call: TRBD2 (6 bases). This CDR3 is 19 amino acids long. V was clipped by 6 bases and J by 0 bases, with 24 bases between them. The germline V gene encodes CDR1 SEHNR and CDR2 FQNEAQ (reference sequence). The CDR3 DNA follows: TGTGCCAGCAGTCGAGACCCCGGGACTCCCGAATTAGCCAAAAACATTCAGTACTTC. Translating it yields CASSRDPGTPELAKNIQYF. Full variable domain (remainder filled in from reference TRBV7-9 and TRBJ2-4): DTGVSQNPRHKITKRGQNVTFRCDPISEHNRLYWYRQTLGQGPEFLTYFQNEAQLEKSRLLSDRFSAERPKGSFSTLEIQRTEQGDSAMYLCASSRDPGTPELAKNIQYFGAGTRLSVL.

This chain uses TRBV29-1 with TRBJ1-1; weak D call: TRBD1 (5 bases). Trimming removed 3 bases from V and 0 bases from J, with 11 bases in between. The germline V gene has CDR1 SQVTM and CDR2 ANQGSEA. The CDR3 extends over 14 amino acids. CDR3 nucleotides: TGCAGCGTTGAGCCGGGACGATTGAACACTGAAGCTTTCTTT. This translates into CSVEPGRLNTEAFF.

The sample holds a few counts of this clone. The same CDR3 is also encoded by other DNA sequences in this sample. The rearrangement links TRBV20-1 to TRBJ2-5; D ambiguous. V was trimmed by 3 bases and J by 2 bases, leaving 1 base between them. CDR3 length: 10 amino acids. Looked up from germline, CDR1 is DFQATT and CDR2 is SNEGSKA (reference sequence). CDR3 residues: CSARQETQYF. For the CDR3, the DNA is TGCAGTGCTAGGCAAGAGACCCAGTACTTC.

The chain uses TRBV7-2 and TRBJ2-2, with D perhaps TRBD2 (6 bases). Trimming stripped 2 bases from V and 6 bases from J, with 16 bases between. The CDR3 loop spans 16 amino acids. CDR1 is SGHTA and CDR2 is FQGNSA in the germline V gene. This CDR3 reads CASSLSRDLLAGELFF. CDR3 nucleotides: TGTGCCAGCAGCTTATCCCGGGACTTATTGGCCGGGGAGCTGTTTTTT. Drawing the rest from reference TRBV7-2 and TRBJ2-2, the complete variable domain is GAGVSQSPSNKVTEKGKDVELRCDPISGHTALYWYRQSLGQGLEFLIYFQGNSAPDKSGLPSDRFSAERTGGSVSTLTIQRTQQEDSAVYLCASSLSRDLLAGELFFGEGSRLTVL.

The J gene is TRBJ2-2, the V gene TRBV2; 12 bases line up with TRBD2. Trimming cost V 6 bases and J 6 bases; bases outside gene matches: 5. CDR3 length equals 15 residues. Germline lookup yields CDR1 SNHLY and CDR2 FYNNEI. The CDR3: CASSARLAGAGELFF. As DNA, the CDR3 is TGTGCCAGCAGCGCTAGACTAGCGGGAGCCGGGGAGCTGTTTTTT.

The chain couples TRBV7-9 to TRBJ2-2, with 7 bases identical to TRBD1. The CDR3 spans 15 residues. CDR1 is SEHNR, CDR2 FQNEAQ, per germline (reference sequence). Germline trimming cut 4 bases from V and 5 bases from J; bases unmatched to any gene: 7. The CDR3 spells CASSSHRQGTGELFF. The CDR3 DNA reads TGTGCCAGCAGCTCCCACCGACAGGGAACCGGGGAGCTGTTTTTT.

This chain joins TRBV19 and TRBJ1-5; weak D call: TRBD1 (5 bases). Trimming pared 2 bases from V and 6 bases from J, leaving 14 bases between. CDR1 is LNHDA, CDR2 SQIVND, per germline (reference sequence). The CDR3 is 15 amino acids. The CDR3 loop is CASSIWQGESQPQHF. The CDR3 DNA sequence: TGTGCCAGTAGTATATGGCAGGGCGAGAGTCAGCCCCAGCATTTT.

The CDR3 nucleotides read TGTGCCAGCAGCTTAAAGACTAGCGAAGAGACCCAGTACTTC. This translates into CASSLKTSEETQYF. The V gene is TRBV7-8, the J gene TRBJ2-5; TRBD2 matches at 8 bases. Germline V gene data show CDR1 as SGHVS and CDR2 as FQNEAQ. V was pared by 2 bases and J by 3 bases, with 2 bases of the junction left unmatched. The CDR3 covers 14 residues. Combining the CDR3 with reference TRBV7-8 and TRBJ2-5 gives the whole variable domain GAGVSQSPRYKVAKRGQDVALRCDPISGHVSLFWYQQALGQGPEFLTYFQNEAQLDKSGLPSDRFFAERPEGSVSTLKIQRTQQEDSAVYLCASSLKTSEETQYFGPGTRLLVL.

This chain links TRBV11-2 with TRBJ2-1; no firm D call. V lost 8 bases and J lost 8, with 13 bases in between. The germline CDR1 and CDR2 sequences are SGHAT and FQNNGV. This CDR3 spans 12 amino acids. The CDR3 DNA follows: TGTGCCAGCCGTGGCGTCCAGGATGAGCAGTTCTTC. Translation: CASRGVQDEQFF. The full variable domain, in which reference TRBV11-2 and TRBJ2-1 provide the parts outside the CDR3, is EAGVAQSPRYKIIEKRQSVAFWCNPISGHATLYWYQQILGQGPKLLIQFQNNGVVDDSQLPKDRFSAERLKGVDSTLKIQPAKLEDSAVYLCASRGVQDEQFFGPGTRLTVL.

This clone came up a few times. This chain links TRBV28 with TRBJ1-5, with a possible D match to TRBD1 (5 bases). Germline CDR1 MDHEN, CDR2 SYDVKM. V lost 5 bases to trimming and J lost 4 bases, with 21 bases between them. The CDR3 is 17 residues long. DNA for the CDR3: TGTGCCAGCAGTGACCTCCGGGACCGTCAAGTGAATCAGCCCCAGCATTTT. As protein: CASSDLRDRQVNQPQHF.

This chain connects TRBV28 to TRBJ2-1; D is ambiguous. Germline CDR1 reads MDHEN; CDR2 reads SYDVKM. V shed 3 bases and J shed 5 bases, with 11 bases lying between them. The CDR3 sequence is 14 residues long. CDR3 protein: CASSFQPPNNEQFF. CDR3 in DNA: TGTGCCAGCAGTTTTCAGCCTCCTAACAATGAGCAGTTCTTC.

This clone appeared a few times. The chain joins TRBV7-9 to TRBJ1-4; D remains ambiguous. The CDR3 runs to 14 residues. In germline, CDR1 is SEHNR, CDR2 FQNEAQ (reference sequence). V was pared by 6 bases and J by 0 bases, with 8 bases between. CDR3: CASRTRATNEKLFF. CDR3 DNA: TGTGCCAGCAGGACAAGGGCAACTAATGAAAAACTGTTTTTT.